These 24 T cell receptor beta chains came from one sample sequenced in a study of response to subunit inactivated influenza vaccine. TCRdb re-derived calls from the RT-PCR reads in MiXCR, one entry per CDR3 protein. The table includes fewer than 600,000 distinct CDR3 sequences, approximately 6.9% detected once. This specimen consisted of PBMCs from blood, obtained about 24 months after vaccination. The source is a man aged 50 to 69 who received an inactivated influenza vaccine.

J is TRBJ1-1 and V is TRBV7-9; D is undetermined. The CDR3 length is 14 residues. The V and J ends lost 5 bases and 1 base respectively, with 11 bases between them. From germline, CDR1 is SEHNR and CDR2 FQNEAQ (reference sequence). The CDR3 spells CASSRPNRNTEAFF. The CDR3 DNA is TGTGCCAGCAGCAGACCAAATAGGAACACTGAAGCTTTCTTT.

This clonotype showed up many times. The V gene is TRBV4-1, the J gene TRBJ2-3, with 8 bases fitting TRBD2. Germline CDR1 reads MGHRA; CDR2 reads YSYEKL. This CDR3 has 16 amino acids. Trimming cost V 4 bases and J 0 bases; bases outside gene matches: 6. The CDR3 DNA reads TGCGCCAGCAGCCGATCTAGCGGGCTGAGCACAGATACGCAGTATTTT. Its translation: CASSRSSGLSTDTQYF.

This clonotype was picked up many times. CDR3 residues: CASRDTGEQFF. Written as DNA, the CDR3 is TGTGCCAGCAGGGACACAGGGGAGCAGTTCTTC. The V gene is TRBV3-1, the J gene TRBJ2-1; D may be TRBD1 (6 bases). Germline CDR1 reads LGHDT; CDR2 reads YNNKEL (reference sequence). V shed 6 bases and J shed 10 bases, with 10 bases lying between them. The CDR3 length is 11 residues.

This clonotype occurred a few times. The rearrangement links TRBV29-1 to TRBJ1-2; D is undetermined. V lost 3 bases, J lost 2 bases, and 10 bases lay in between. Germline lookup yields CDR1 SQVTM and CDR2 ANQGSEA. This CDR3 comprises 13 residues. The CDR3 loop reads CSVEGRPNYGYTF. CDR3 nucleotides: TGCAGCGTTGAGGGCAGGCCCAACTATGGCTACACCTTC.

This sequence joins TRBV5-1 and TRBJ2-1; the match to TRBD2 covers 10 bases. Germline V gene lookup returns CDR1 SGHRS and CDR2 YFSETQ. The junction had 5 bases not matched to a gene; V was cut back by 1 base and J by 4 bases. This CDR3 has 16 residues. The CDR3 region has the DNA TGCGCCAGCAGCTTGAAGCGGGAGGGGGTTTACAATGAGCAGTTCTTC. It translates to CASSLKREGVYNEQFF.

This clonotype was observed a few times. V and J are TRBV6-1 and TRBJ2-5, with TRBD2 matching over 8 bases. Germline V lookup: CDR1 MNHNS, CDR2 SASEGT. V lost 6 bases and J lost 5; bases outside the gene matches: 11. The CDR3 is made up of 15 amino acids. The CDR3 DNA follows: TGTGCCAGCAGGACCGGCGGGGGGACCCGGGAGACCCAGTACTTC. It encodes CASRTGGGTRETQYF.

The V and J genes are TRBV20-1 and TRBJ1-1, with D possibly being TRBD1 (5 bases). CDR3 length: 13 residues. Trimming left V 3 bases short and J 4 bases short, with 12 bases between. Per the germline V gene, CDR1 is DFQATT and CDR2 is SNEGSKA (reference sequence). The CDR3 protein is CSARPAGGTEAFF. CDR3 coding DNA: TGCAGTGCTAGGCCCGCCGGGGGCACTGAAGCTTTCTTT.

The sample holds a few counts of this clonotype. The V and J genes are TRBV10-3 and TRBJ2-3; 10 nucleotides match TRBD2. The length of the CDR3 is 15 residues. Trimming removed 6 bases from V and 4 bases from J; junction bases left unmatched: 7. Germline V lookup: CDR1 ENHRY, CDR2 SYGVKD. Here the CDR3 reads CAISKTSGSADTQYF. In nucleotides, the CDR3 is TGTGCCATCAGCAAGACTAGCGGGTCAGCAGATACGCAGTATTTT.

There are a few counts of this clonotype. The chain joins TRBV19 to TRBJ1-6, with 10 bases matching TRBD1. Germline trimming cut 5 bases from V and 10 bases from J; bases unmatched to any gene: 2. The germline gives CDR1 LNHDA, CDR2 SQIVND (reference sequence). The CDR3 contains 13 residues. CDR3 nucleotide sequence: TGTGCCAGTAGTCGGGACAGGGGCTCACCCCTCCACTTT. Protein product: CASSRDRGSPLHF.

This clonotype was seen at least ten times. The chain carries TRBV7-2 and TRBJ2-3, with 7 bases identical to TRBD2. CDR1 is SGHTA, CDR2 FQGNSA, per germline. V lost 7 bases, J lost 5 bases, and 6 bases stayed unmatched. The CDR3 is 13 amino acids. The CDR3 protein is CASTAGVLDTQYF. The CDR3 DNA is TGTGCCAGCACGGCGGGAGTTTTAGATACGCAGTATTTT.

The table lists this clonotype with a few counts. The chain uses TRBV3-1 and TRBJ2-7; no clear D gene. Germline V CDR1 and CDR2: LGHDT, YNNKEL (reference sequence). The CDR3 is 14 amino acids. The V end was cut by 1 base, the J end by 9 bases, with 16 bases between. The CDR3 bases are TGTGCCAGCAGCCAAGCAGTCGGACCAGGCGGGCAGTACTTC. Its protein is CASSQAVGPGGQYF.

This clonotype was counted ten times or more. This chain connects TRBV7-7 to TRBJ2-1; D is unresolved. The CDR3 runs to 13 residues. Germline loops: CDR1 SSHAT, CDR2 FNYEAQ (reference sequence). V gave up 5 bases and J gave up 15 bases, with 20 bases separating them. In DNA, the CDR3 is TGTGCCAGCAGCCCCACTGGACCCGTAGGTCTGTTCTTC. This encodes CASSPTGPVGLFF. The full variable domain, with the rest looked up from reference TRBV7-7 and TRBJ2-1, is GAGVSQSPRYKVTKRGQDVTLRCDPISSHATLYWYQQALGQGPEFLTYFNYEAQPDKSGLPSDRFSAERPEGSISTLTIQRTEQRDSAMYRCASSPTGPVGLFFGPGTRLTVL.

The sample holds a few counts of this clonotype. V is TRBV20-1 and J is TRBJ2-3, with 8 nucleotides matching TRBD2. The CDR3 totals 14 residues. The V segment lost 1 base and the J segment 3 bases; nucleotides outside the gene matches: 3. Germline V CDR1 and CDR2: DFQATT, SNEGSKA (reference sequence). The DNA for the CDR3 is TGCAGTGCTAGAGCGGGAGGGTTAACAGATACGCAGTATTTT. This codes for CSARAGGLTDTQYF.

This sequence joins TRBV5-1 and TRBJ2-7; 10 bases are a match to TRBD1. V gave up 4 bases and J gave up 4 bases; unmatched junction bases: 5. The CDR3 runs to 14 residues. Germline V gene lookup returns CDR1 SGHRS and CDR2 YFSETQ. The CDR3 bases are TGCGCCAGCAGCCGGGACAGGGGTTATTACGAGCAGTACTTC. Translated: CASSRDRGYYEQYF.

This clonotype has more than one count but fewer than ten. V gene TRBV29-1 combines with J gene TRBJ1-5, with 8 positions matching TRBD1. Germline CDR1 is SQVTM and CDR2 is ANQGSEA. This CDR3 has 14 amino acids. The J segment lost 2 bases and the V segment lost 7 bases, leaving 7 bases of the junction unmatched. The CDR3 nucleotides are TGCAGCGGTTCGACAGGGGATGGCAATCAGCCCCAGCATTTT. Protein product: CSGSTGDGNQPQHF.

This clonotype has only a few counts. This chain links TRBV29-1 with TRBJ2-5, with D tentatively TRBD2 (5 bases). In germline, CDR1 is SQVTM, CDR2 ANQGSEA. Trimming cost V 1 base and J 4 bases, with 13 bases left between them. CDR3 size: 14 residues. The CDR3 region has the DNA TGCAGCGTTGAAGCTACCGCGGGTAGAGAGACCCAGTACTTC. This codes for CSVEATAGRETQYF.

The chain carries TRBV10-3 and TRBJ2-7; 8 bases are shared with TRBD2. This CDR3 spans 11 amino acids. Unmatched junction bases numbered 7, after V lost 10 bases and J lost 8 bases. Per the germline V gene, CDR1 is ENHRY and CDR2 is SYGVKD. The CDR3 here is CATGTRGKQYF. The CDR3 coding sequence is TGTGCCACCGGGACTAGAGGCAAGCAGTACTTC.

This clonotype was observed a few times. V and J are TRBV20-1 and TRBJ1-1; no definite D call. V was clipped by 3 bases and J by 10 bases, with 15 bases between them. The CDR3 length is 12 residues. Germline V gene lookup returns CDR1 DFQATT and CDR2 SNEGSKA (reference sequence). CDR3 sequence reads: CSASPSREGAFF. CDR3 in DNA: TGCAGTGCTAGTCCCTCACGGGAAGGAGCTTTCTTT.

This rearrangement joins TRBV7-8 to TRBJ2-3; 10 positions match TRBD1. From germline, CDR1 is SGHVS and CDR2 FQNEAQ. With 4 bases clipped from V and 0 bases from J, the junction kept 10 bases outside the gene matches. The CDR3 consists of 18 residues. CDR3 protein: CASSSPDRGSYSTDTQYF. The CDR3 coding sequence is TGTGCCAGCAGCTCGCCGGACAGGGGGTCTTATAGCACAGATACGCAGTATTTT.

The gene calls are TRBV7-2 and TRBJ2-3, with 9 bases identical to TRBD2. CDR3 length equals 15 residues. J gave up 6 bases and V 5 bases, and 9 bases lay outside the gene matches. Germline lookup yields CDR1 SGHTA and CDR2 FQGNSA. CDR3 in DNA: TGTGCCAGCAGCCTAAAAGCGGGGGGCTCGGATACGCAGTATTTT. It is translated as CASSLKAGGSDTQYF.

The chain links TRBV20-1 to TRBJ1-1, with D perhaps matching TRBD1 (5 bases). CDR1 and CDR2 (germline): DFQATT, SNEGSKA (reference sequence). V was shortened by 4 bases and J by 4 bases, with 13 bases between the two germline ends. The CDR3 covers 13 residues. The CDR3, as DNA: TGCAGTGCTATGCGAGGGGCGGGCACTGAAGCTTTCTTT. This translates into CSAMRGAGTEAFF.

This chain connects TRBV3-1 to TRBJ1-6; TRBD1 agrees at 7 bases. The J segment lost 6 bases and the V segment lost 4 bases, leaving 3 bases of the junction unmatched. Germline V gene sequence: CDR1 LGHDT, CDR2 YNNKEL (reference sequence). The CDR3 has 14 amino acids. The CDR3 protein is CASSPGQTNSPLHF. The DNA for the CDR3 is TGTGCCAGCAGCCCGGGACAGACTAATTCACCCCTCCACTTT.

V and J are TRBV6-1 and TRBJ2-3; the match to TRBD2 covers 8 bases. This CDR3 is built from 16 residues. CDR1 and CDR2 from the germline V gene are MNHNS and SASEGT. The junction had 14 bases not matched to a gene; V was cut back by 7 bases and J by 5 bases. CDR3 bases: TGTGCCAGCACACCGACTAGCGTGGGGGCCGTAGATACGCAGTATTTT. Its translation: CASTPTSVGAVDTQYF.

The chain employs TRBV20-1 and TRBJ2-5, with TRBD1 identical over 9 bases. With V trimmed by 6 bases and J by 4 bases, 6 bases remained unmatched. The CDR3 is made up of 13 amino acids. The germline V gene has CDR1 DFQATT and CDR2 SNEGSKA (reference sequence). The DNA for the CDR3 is TGCAGTGCAAGGGACAGGGCGGGAGAGACCCAGTACTTC. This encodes CSARDRAGETQYF.